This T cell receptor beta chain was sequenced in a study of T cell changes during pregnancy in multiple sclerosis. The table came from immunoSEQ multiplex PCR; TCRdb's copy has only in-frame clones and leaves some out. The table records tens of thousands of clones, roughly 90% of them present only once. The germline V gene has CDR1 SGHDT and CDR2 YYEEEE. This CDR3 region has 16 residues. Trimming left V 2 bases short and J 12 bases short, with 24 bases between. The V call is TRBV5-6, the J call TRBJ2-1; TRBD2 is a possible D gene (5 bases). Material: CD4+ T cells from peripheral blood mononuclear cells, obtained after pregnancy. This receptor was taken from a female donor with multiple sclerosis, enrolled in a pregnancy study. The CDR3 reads CASSFPTSQALQRQFF. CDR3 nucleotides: TGTGCCAGCAGCTTCCCCACTAGTCAAGCACTACAGAGGCAGTTCTTC.